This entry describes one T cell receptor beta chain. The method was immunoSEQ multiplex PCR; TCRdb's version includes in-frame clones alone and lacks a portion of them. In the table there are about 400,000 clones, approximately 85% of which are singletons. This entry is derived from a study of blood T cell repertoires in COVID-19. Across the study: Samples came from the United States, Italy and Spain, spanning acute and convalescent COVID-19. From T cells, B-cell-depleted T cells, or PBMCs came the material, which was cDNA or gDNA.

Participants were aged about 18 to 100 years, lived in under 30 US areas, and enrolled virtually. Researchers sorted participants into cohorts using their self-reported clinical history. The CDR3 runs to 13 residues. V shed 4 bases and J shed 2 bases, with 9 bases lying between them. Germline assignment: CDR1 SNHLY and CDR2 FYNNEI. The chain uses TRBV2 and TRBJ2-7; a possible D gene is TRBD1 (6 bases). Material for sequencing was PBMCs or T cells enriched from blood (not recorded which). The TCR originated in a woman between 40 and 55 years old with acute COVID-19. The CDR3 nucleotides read TGTGCCAGCAGTGGACAGGCCCCCTACGAGCAGTACTTC. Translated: CASSGQAPYEQYF.